The 2 T cell receptor beta chains listed next were all sequenced from one sample in a study of blood T cell repertoires in COVID-19. TCRdb's table, derived via immunoSEQ multiplex PCR, lists solely in-frame clones and lacks some. This table holds about 270,000 clones, roughly nine tenths found once. Sample: PBMCs or T cells enriched from blood (not recorded which). The source is a woman aged 18-30 years who had recovered from COVID-19.

In DNA, the CDR3 is TGTGCCAGCAGCTTGAGGGCCCTAGGGAATGAGCAGTTCTTC. It codes for CASSLRALGNEQFF. This chain links TRBV7-8 with TRBJ2-1, with D maybe TRBD2 (5 bases). The CDR3 runs 14 residues. Trimming cost V 3 bases and J 7 bases, with 13 bases left between them. CDR1 and CDR2 (germline): SGHVS, FQNEAQ.

J is TRBJ2-5 and V is TRBV10-3; weak D call: TRBD2 (6 bases). Deletions cut 6 bases from V and 5 bases from J, with 16 bases between. The CDR3 is 14 amino acids. CDR1 ENHRY and CDR2 SYGVKD come from the germline V gene. The CDR3 DNA is TGTGCCATCAGGGGGACTCTGGCTGAGGAGACCCAGTACTTC. It translates to CAIRGTLAEETQYF.